This entry features one T cell receptor beta chain sequence. Antigen: not known. This sequence may be a read error, since a much larger clone differs from it by one base. Because it lacks the conserved phenylalanine or tryptophan at the end, this CDR3 is likely a read error. Primers used in a second PCR of roughly 6 to 11 cycles were a sample-barcoded 5' primer and a J-beta primer mix. TCRdb itself ran the 5' RACE reads through MiXCR, one entry per CDR3 protein. The top ten hold approximately 10% of the sample, which has 1.5 million to 2 million distinct CDR3 sequences, almost 35% seen once. These data are taken from a study of blood T cells in healthy people across ages. In the study overall: For every two T cells, template switching captured about one barcoded beta molecule. Study-level findings and limits: Using unsorted PBMCs precluded a conclusive naive versus antigen-experienced comparison. CMV status of donors was not determined, possibly confounding expanded clonotype changes.

Germline CDR1 and CDR2: SQVTM and ANQGSEA. This CDR3 contains 12 residues. This TCR was recovered from a woman aged 25-40 years in good health. The V call is TRBV29-1, the J call TRBJ2-5, with D uncertain. The end of the DNA aligns better with TRBJ2-7, so the J call may be wrong. Sequenced sample: blood. CDR3 amino acids: CSVGSPGGEQYL. The CDR3 DNA is TGCAGCGTTGGGTCTCCGGGTGGCGAGCAGTACTTA.